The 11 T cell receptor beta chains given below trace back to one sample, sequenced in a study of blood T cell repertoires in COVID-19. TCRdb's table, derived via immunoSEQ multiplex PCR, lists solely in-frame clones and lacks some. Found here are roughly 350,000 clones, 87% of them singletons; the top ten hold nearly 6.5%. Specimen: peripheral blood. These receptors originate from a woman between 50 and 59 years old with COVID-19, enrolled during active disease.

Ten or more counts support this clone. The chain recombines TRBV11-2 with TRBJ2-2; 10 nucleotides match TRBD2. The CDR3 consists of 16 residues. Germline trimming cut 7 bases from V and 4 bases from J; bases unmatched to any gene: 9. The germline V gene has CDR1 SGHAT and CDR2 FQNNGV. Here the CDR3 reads CASKRSGRAVTGELFF. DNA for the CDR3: TGTGCCAGCAAAAGGAGCGGGAGGGCCGTCACCGGGGAGCTGTTTTTT.

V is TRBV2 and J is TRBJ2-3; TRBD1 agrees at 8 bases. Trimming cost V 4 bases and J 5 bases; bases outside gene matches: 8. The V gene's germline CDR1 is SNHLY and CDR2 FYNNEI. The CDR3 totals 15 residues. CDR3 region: CASSVGDRSLDTQYF. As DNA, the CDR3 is TGTGCCAGCAGTGTGGGGGACAGGTCGTTAGATACGCAGTATTTT.

CDR3 loop: CASSQVNRDNEQFF. The DNA for the CDR3 is TGTGCCAGCAGCCAAGTGAACCGAGACAATGAGCAGTTCTTC. The V gene is TRBV3-1 (or the pseudogene TRBV3-2), the J gene TRBJ2-1; D unclear. V gave up 1 base and J gave up 5 bases, with 9 bases separating them. CDR1 and CDR2 from the germline V gene are LGHDT and YNNKEL (reference sequence). The CDR3 extends over 14 amino acids.

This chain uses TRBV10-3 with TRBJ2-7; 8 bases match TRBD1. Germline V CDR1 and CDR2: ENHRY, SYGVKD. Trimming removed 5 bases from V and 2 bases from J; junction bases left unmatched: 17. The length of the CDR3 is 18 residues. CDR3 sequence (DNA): TGTGCCATCAGTCTACAGGGGGGATCAGGGGGAACTACCTACGAGCAGTACTTC. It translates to CAISLQGGSGGTTYEQYF.

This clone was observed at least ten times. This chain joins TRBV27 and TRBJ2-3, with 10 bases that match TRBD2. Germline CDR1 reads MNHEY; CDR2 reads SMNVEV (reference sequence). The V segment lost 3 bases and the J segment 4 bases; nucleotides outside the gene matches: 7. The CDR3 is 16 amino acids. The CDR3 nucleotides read TGTGCCAGCAGTTTCGGGACTAGCGCCTTCGCAGATACGCAGTATTTT. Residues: CASSFGTSAFADTQYF.

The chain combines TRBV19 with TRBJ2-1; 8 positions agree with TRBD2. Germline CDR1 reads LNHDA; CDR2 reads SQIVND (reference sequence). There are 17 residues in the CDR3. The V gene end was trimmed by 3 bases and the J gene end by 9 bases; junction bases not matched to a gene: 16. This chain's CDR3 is CASSILGRATTNGEQFF. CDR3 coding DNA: TGTGCCAGTAGTATTCTCGGGAGGGCCACCACAAACGGTGAGCAGTTCTTC.

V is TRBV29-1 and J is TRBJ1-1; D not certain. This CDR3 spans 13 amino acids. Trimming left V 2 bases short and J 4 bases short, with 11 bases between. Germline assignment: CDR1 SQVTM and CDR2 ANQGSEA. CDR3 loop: CSVEWQVGTEAFF. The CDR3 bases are TGCAGCGTTGAATGGCAGGTGGGCACTGAAGCTTTCTTT.

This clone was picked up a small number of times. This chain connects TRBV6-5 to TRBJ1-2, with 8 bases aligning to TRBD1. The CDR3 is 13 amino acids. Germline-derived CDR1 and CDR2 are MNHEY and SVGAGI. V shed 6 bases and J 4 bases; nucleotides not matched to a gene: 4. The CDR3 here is CASSRGTGYGYTF. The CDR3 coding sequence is TGTGCCAGCAGCAGAGGGACAGGCTATGGCTACACCTTC.

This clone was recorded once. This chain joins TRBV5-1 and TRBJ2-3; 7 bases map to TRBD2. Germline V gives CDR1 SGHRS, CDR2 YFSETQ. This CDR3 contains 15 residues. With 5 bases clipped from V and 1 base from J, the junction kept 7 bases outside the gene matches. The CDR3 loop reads CASRKGEGGTDTQYF. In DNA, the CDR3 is TGCGCCAGCAGAAAAGGGGAGGGTGGCACAGATACGCAGTATTTT.

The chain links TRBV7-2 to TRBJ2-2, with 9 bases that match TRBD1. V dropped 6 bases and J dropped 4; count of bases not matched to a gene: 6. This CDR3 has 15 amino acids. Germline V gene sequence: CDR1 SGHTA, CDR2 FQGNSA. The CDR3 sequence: CASSPQGAGTGELFF. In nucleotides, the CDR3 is TGTGCCAGCAGTCCACAGGGGGCGGGCACCGGGGAGCTGTTTTTT.

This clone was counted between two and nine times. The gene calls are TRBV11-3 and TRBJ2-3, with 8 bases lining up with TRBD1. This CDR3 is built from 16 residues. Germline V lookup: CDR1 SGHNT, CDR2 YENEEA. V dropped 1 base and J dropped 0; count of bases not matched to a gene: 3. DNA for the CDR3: TGTGCCAGCAGCTTAGGGACAGGGACTAGCACAGATACGCAGTATTTT. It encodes CASSLGTGTSTDTQYF.